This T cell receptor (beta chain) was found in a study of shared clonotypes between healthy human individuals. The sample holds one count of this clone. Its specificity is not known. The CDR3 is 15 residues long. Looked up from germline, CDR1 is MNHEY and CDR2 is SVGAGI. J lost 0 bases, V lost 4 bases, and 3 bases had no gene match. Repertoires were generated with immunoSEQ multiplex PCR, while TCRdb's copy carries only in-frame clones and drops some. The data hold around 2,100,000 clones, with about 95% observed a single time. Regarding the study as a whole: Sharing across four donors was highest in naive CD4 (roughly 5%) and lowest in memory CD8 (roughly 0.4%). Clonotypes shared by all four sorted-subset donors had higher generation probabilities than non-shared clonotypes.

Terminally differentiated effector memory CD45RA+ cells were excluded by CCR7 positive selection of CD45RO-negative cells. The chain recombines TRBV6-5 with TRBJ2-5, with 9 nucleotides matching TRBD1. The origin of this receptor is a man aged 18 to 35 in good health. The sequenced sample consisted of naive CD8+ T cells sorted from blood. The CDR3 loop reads CASSSDRGNQETQYF. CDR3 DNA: TGTGCCAGCAGTTCGGACAGGGGTAACCAAGAGACCCAGTACTTC.